Each of the 25 T cell receptor beta chains below was sequenced from the same sample in a study of blood T cell repertoires in COVID-19. Clones were sequenced by immunoSEQ multiplex PCR, and TCRdb holds only the in-frame ones, with some missing. The sample has hundreds of thousands of clones; over 75% are singletons. The material sequenced was peripheral blood. The receptors derive from a woman in her 50s with active or convalescent COVID-19.

The sample holds a few counts of this clone. The gene calls are TRBV5-5 and TRBJ2-1, with 8 bases aligning to TRBD1. The CDR3 has 15 residues. Per the germline V gene, CDR1 is SGHKS and CDR2 is YYEKEE (reference sequence). Unmatched junction bases numbered 7, after V lost 4 bases and J lost 4 bases. CDR3 amino acids: CASSRDQGAYNEQFF. CDR3 sequence (DNA): TGTGCCAGCAGCCGTGACCAGGGGGCGTACAATGAGCAGTTCTTC.

The chain links TRBV28 to TRBJ1-4; D gene unclear. The CDR3 covers 12 residues. The V gene lost 4 bases and the J gene lost 6 bases, with 6 bases spanning the gap. Germline CDR1 and CDR2: MDHEN and SYDVKM. This chain's CDR3 is CASSSVDEKLFF. CDR3 DNA sequence: TGTGCCAGCAGTTCGGTTGATGAAAAACTGTTTTTT.

The V call is TRBV19, the J call TRBJ1-1; TRBD1 is a possible D gene (5 bases). CDR3 size: 14 residues. V was shortened by 9 bases and J by 2 bases, with 16 bases between the two germline ends. Per germline, CDR1 LNHDA and CDR2 SQIVND (reference sequence). The CDR3 DNA reads TGTGCCAGCTCTGGGCGGGGGGGTAACACTGAAGCTTTCTTT. Protein sequence: CASSGRGGNTEAFF.

This clone was found once. The gene calls are TRBV7-2 and TRBJ2-1; 7 nucleotides agree with TRBD2. Germline V gene data show CDR1 as SGHTA and CDR2 as FQGNSA. The CDR3 contains 14 residues. Losses at the gene ends were 6 bases for V and 7 bases for J; bases not matched to a gene: 9. DNA for the CDR3: TGTGCCAGCAGTAACACCGGGGACTATAATGAGCAGTTCTTC. Translating gives CASSNTGDYNEQFF.

The V gene is TRBV15, the J gene TRBJ2-5, with 14 bases that match TRBD2. This CDR3 has 17 amino acids. With 2 bases clipped from V and 5 bases from J, the junction kept 7 bases outside the gene matches. Per the germline V gene, CDR1 is LNHNV and CDR2 is YYDKDF (reference sequence). The CDR3 region has the DNA TGTGCCACCAGCAGAACCGGGACTAGCGGGGGATGGGAGACCCAGTACTTC. Translated, it gives CATSRTGTSGGWETQYF.

This chain links TRBV19 with TRBJ1-6, with 10 bases aligning to TRBD1. Germline loops: CDR1 LNHDA, CDR2 SQIVND (reference sequence). The CDR3 is 18 amino acids. With V trimmed by 6 bases and J by 5 bases, 13 bases remained unmatched. This CDR3 is CASSRDRGKYSDNSPLHF. The CDR3 DNA sequence: TGTGCCAGTAGCAGGGACAGGGGAAAGTATTCGGATAATTCACCCCTCCACTTT. Full variable domain (rest looked up from reference TRBV19 and TRBJ1-6): DGGITQSPKYLFRKEGQNVTLSCEQNLNHDAMYWYRQDPGQGLRLIYYSQIVNDFQKGDIAEGYSVSREKKESFPLTVTSAQKNPTAFYLCASSRDRGKYSDNSPLHFGNGTRLTVT.

The V call is TRBV18, the J call TRBJ2-2, with D unresolved. The CDR3 runs 13 residues. Trimming shortened V by 4 bases and J by 3 bases, and 6 bases separated the two germline ends. Germline CDR1 is KGHSH and CDR2 is LQKENI. CDR3 protein: CASSLFDTGELFF. The CDR3 DNA sequence: TGTGCCAGCTCACTATTTGACACCGGGGAGCTGTTTTTT.

This clone has more than one count but fewer than ten. V is TRBV3-1 (or the pseudogene TRBV3-2) and J is TRBJ1-2; D is perhaps TRBD1 (5 bases). Germline lookup yields CDR1 LGHDT and CDR2 YNNKEL (reference sequence). The CDR3 loop spans 15 amino acids. Trimming took off 6 bases at V and 4 bases at J, with 18 bases between the two ends. As DNA, the CDR3 is TGTGCCAGCAGTCAAAGTTTTTCAGGGCCCTATGGCTACACCTTC. As protein: CASSQSFSGPYGYTF.

V is TRBV19 and J is TRBJ1-5, with 7 bases matching TRBD1. Germline V gene lookup returns CDR1 LNHDA and CDR2 SQIVND (reference sequence). This CDR3 is built from 16 residues. Losses at the gene ends were 4 bases for V and 1 base for J; bases not matched to a gene: 7. The CDR3 DNA reads as TGTGCCAGTAGTACCATTGTGACAGGGAGCAATCAGCCCCAGCATTTT. Protein product: CASSTIVTGSNQPQHF. The complete variable domain, with remaining parts taken from reference TRBV19 and TRBJ1-5, reads DGGITQSPKYLFRKEGQNVTLSCEQNLNHDAMYWYRQDPGQGLRLIYYSQIVNDFQKGDIAEGYSVSREKKESFPLTVTSAQKNPTAFYLCASSTIVTGSNQPQHFGDGTRLSIL.

The gene calls are TRBV20-1 and TRBJ2-1, with 7 bases matching TRBD1. Germline CDR1 is DFQATT and CDR2 is SNEGSKA (reference sequence). The CDR3 runs 9 residues. J lost 12 bases, V lost 6 bases, and 2 bases had no gene match. CDR3 sequence reads: CSARDRQFF. CDR3 sequence (DNA): TGCAGTGCAAGGGACAGGCAGTTCTTC.

This clone was counted only a few times. This rearrangement joins TRBV7-3 to TRBJ2-1; TRBD1 aligns across 7 bases. In germline, CDR1 is SGHTA, CDR2 FQGTGA. The CDR3 consists of 15 residues. V lost 4 bases, J lost 2 bases, and 5 bases stayed unmatched. The CDR3 nucleotides are TGTGCCAGCAGCTCAACCCAGGGGGCCTACAATGAGCAGTTCTTC. Protein sequence: CASSSTQGAYNEQFF.

The chain uses TRBV5-1 and TRBJ2-1; D gene uncertain. CDR1 is SGHRS and CDR2 is YFSETQ in the germline V gene. The V end lost 5 bases, the J end lost 0 bases, and 12 bases lay between the germline ends. The length of the CDR3 is 15 residues. CDR3: CASRSDTNSYNEQFF. The CDR3 nucleotides are TGCGCCAGCAGATCCGACACCAACTCCTACAATGAGCAGTTCTTC.

The chain couples TRBV4-1 to TRBJ1-1, with D maybe TRBD1 (6 bases). Trimming shortened V by 2 bases and J by 1 base, and 11 bases separated the two germline ends. The length of the CDR3 is 15 residues. Germline CDR1 is MGHRA and CDR2 is YSYEKL. The CDR3 reads CASSQPWDTNTEAFF. The DNA for the CDR3 is TGCGCCAGCAGCCAACCATGGGACACGAACACTGAAGCTTTCTTT.

The V and J genes are TRBV4-2 and TRBJ1-6; TRBD1 might be the D (6 bases). V was shortened by 4 bases and J by 8 bases, with 12 bases between the two germline ends. Germline V gives CDR1 LGHNA, CDR2 YNFKEQ. This CDR3 has 14 amino acids. CDR3 residues: CASSPRQDHSPLHF. In DNA, the CDR3 is TGTGCCAGCAGCCCACGACAGGATCATTCACCCCTCCACTTT.

This chain links TRBV5-1 with TRBJ2-6; D possibly corresponds to TRBD1 (6 bases). Germline CDR1 and CDR2: SGHRS and YFSETQ. The V end lost 7 bases, the J end lost 0 bases, and 20 bases lay between the germline ends. This CDR3 region has 18 residues. CDR3 nucleotide sequence: TGCGCCAGCCGCCAACCAGGGGTAATAAACTCTGGGGCCAACGTCCTGACTTTC. Translated, it gives CASRQPGVINSGANVLTF.

The J gene is TRBJ2-3, the V gene TRBV6-5, with 8 bases fitting TRBD2. There are 14 residues in the CDR3. Germline-derived CDR1 and CDR2 are MNHEY and SVGAGI. The V and J ends lost 7 bases and 4 bases, in that order; junction bases with no gene match: 7. This CDR3 reads CASMPSGGSDTQYF. The CDR3 nucleotides read TGTGCCAGCATGCCCAGCGGGGGATCAGATACGCAGTATTTT.

The V and J genes are TRBV28 and TRBJ1-3, with D perhaps TRBD1 (5 bases). Germline V gives CDR1 MDHEN, CDR2 SYDVKM. CDR3 length equals 15 residues. V lost 7 bases, J lost 2 bases, and 15 bases lay in between. The CDR3 nucleotides read TGTGCCAGCACCCCTGCGGGACTTACTGGAAACACCATATATTTT. Encoded protein: CASTPAGLTGNTIYF.

The chain combines TRBV6-1 with TRBJ2-7; 7 bases agree with TRBD2. Looked up from germline, CDR1 is MNHNS and CDR2 is SASEGT. This CDR3 comprises 11 residues. With V trimmed by 7 bases and J by 5 bases, 2 bases remained unmatched. For the CDR3, the DNA is TGTGCCAGCATGGCGGGAGACGAGCAGTACTTC. This gives the protein CASMAGDEQYF.

In this sample, this clone turned up once. This chain connects TRBV5-1 to TRBJ1-2; TRBD1 is a possible D gene (5 bases). CDR1 SGHRS and CDR2 YFSETQ come from the germline V gene. Between the trimmed V and J ends, which lost 4 bases and 0 bases, there was a span of 13 bases. The CDR3 is 15 amino acids. CDR3 coding DNA: TGCGCCAGCAGCGGGGGGACGGTAGCTAACTATGGCTACACCTTC. This translates into CASSGGTVANYGYTF.

This clone was seen a single time. The V and J genes are TRBV9 and TRBJ2-1, with 9 positions matching TRBD2. Germline V gene lookup returns CDR1 SGDLS and CDR2 YYNGEE. This CDR3 spans 14 amino acids. Trimming took 0 bases from V and 5 from J; bases not matched to a gene: 0. The CDR3 DNA reads as TGTGCCAGCAGCGTAGGCGGGAGGGACAATGAGCAGTTCTTC. It specifies CASSVGGRDNEQFF. Full variable domain (outside the CDR3, taken from reference TRBV9 and TRBJ2-1): DSGVTQTPKHLITATGQRVTLRCSPRSGDLSVYWYQQSLDQGLQFLIQYYNGEERAKGNILERFSAQQFPDLHSELNLSSLELGDSALYFCASSVGGRDNEQFFGPGTRLTVL.

J is TRBJ1-5 and V is TRBV5-8; 10 bases are shared with TRBD1. The V gene end was trimmed by 2 bases and the J gene end by 4 bases; junction bases not matched to a gene: 3. CDR1 is SGHTS, CDR2 YDEGEE, per germline. The CDR3 consists of 15 residues. As DNA, the CDR3 is TGTGCCAGCAGCTTCGAGGACAGGGGGAATCAGCCCCAGCATTTT. This encodes CASSFEDRGNQPQHF. Supplemented by reference TRBV5-8 and TRBJ1-5, the full variable domain reads EAGVTQSPTHLIKTRGQQATLRCSPISGHTSVYWYQQALGLGLQFLLWYDEGEERNRGNFPPRFSGRQFPNYSSELNVNALELEDSALYLCASSFEDRGNQPQHFGDGTRLSIL.

In the case of this clone: Other DNA sequences in the same sample also yield this CDR3. The chain recombines TRBV6-5 with TRBJ2-7, with 7 bases that match TRBD2. From germline, CDR1 is MNHEY and CDR2 SVGAGI. With V trimmed by 8 bases and J by 2 bases, 6 bases remained unmatched. CDR3 length: 13 residues. CDR3 DNA sequence: TGTGCCAGCCGATCCGGGACTACCTACGAGCAGTACTTC. It yields the protein CASRSGTTYEQYF.

J is TRBJ2-7 and V is TRBV27; possibly TRBD1 for D (7 bases). V was pared by 5 bases and J by 5 bases, with 16 bases between. Germline CDR1 reads MNHEY; CDR2 reads SMNVEV (reference sequence). CDR3 size: 14 residues. In DNA, the CDR3 is TGTGCCAGCAGTCCGTCCGGAGGGGGCCACGAGCAGTACTTC. The encoded protein is CASSPSGGGHEQYF.

This clone was found once. The chain is built from TRBV7-9 and TRBJ2-1; TRBD1 agrees at 8 bases. This CDR3 has 14 amino acids. Germline V gene data show CDR1 as SEHNR and CDR2 as FQNEAQ (reference sequence). J lost 7 bases, V lost 2 bases, and 4 bases had no gene match. The CDR3 is CASSLPQGVNEQFF. CDR3 bases: TGTGCCAGCAGCTTACCACAGGGGGTGAATGAGCAGTTCTTC.

The V gene is TRBV2, the J gene TRBJ1-1, with TRBD1 identical over 9 bases. The germline V gene encodes CDR1 SNHLY and CDR2 FYNNEI. This CDR3 is 13 amino acids long. The junction had 4 bases not matched to a gene; V was cut back by 6 bases and J by 5 bases. This CDR3 reads CASRGQGRTEAFF. DNA for the CDR3: TGTGCCAGCAGAGGACAGGGGCGGACTGAAGCTTTCTTT.